The clone carrying this T cell receptor (beta chain) showed up just a few times. What it binds is not known. The data derive from a study of cytomegalovirus exposure and HLA in healthy donors. Whole-study findings and limits: Certain indistinguishable V segments, among them TRBV6-2 and TRBV6-3, were excluded. Fewer N-insertions than the roughly 670-donor mean were reportedly shown by an Asian-associated ancestry cluster in a later analysis. One cluster of highly shared sequence variants probably arose as a sequencing artifact.

The CDR3 totals 15 residues. CDR1 is SGDLS, CDR2 YYNGEE, per germline. The ends were cut back, 0 bases at V and 3 bases at J, with 12 bases in the middle. The primer mix had 60 Vbeta and 13 Jbeta primers. As originally analysed: There were some 87 million unique TCR beta chains by a later count, and approximately 11 million of them were shared. Sequenced by immunoSEQ multiplex PCR; TCRdb stores in-frame clones only, minus some. V, J and clone size are taken as reported in that table, and D and trimming were inferred from the DNA itself. Of some 80,000 clones listed, roughly 80% are singletons. Sequencing input: PBMCs. The V gene is TRBV9, the J gene TRBJ2-5; D perhaps matches TRBD1 (6 bases). This clonotype was sampled from a man aged 45-65 years in good health and CMV-seronegative. The CDR3 coding sequence is TGTGCCAGCAGCGTAGCTACGGGACAAAAAGAGACCCAGTACTTC. Protein: CASSVATGQKETQYF.